The rows below give T cell receptor beta chains drawn from one sample of a study of T-cell memory formation after mild COVID-19. TCRdb reprocessed the 5' RACE reads with MiXCR, giving one entry per CDR3 protein. The data show about 280,000 distinct CDR3 sequences, over 7% seen once. The sequenced sample was PBMCs or a T cell subset sorted from them (not recorded which). These receptors were collected from a man between 18 and 35 years old who had mild COVID-19 (a few samples of this study predate the infection). Cell type and time point are not known. Both conserved end residues are part of each CDR3. Each record gives: V gene, D gene, clone size, J gene, CDR3 protein, CDR3 DNA. The D gene is left open where the match is weak. Not all rows give a size; the values are once, few, many and, for expanded clones, a class.

TRBV24-1,NA,NA,TRBJ2-3,CATSAYGVDTQYF,TGTGCCACCAGTGCCTATGGGGTGGATACGCAGTATTTT
TRBV7-2,NA,many,TRBJ2-3,CASSRWDSRSTDTQYF,TGTGCCAGCAGCCGTTGGGATAGCCGGAGCACAGATACGCAGTATTTT
TRBV12-3/TRBV12-4,NA,few,TRBJ2-2,CASSFSPAGELFF,TGTGCCAGCAGTTTTAGTCCGGCCGGGGAGCTGTTTTTT
TRBV29-1,NA,NA,TRBJ2-5,CSVGTGFKTTQYF,TGCAGCGTTGGGACGGGGTTCAAGACGACCCAGTACTTC
TRBV5-5,TRBD2,few,TRBJ2-5,CASTSGGLWETQYF,TGTGCCAGCACTAGCGGGGGCCTCTGGGAGACCCAGTACTTC
TRBV4-3,NA,few,TRBJ2-2,CASSQVWARNTGELFF,TGCGCCAGCAGCCAAGTATGGGCAAGGAACACCGGGGAGCTGTTTTTT
TRBV6-5,NA,once,TRBJ1-2,CASSYSRTYGYTF,TGTGCCAGCAGTTACTCGAGAACATATGGCTACACCTTC
TRBV7-3,NA,few,TRBJ2-3,CASSTPSAPTDTQYF,TGTGCCAGCAGCACCCCCAGCGCCCCCACAGATACGCAGTATTTT
TRBV6-2/TRBV6-3,TRBD1,few,TRBJ2-7,CASSTRDRLSYEQYF,TGTGCCAGCAGTACCCGGGACAGGCTTTCCTACGAGCAGTACTTC
TRBV20-1,TRBD1,NA,TRBJ1-5,CSARSFGTGPNQPQHF,TGCAGTGCTCGGAGCTTCGGGACAGGACCCAATCAGCCCCAGCATTTT
TRBV5-5,NA,NA,TRBJ2-7,CASSFSVSEHYEQYF,TGTGCCAGCAGCTTTTCGGTGTCGGAACATTACGAGCAGTACTTC
TRBV20-1,NA,few,TRBJ2-1,CSASGRSYNEQFF,TGCAGTGCTAGTGGCAGGAGCTACAATGAGCAGTTCTTC
TRBV12-3/TRBV12-4,NA,many,TRBJ1-4,CASSSGQGTKVEKLFF,TGTGCCAGCAGTTCTGGCCAGGGGACTAAGGTTGAAAAACTGTTTTTT
TRBV15,NA,few,TRBJ1-6,CATSGQGPYNSPLHF,TGTGCCACCAGCGGGCAGGGCCCCTATAATTCACCCCTCCACTTT
TRBV5-1,TRBD1,many,TRBJ1-1,CASAQQGADTEAFF,TGCGCCAGCGCTCAACAGGGGGCCGACACTGAAGCTTTCTTT
TRBV20-1,NA,NA,TRBJ1-5,CSARDRRGGINQPQHF,TGCAGTGCTAGAGATCGACGGGGGGGGATCAATCAGCCCCAGCATTTT
TRBV5-5,NA,many,TRBJ2-7,CASSLEVGPYEQYF,TGTGCCAGCAGCTTGGAGGTGGGGCCCTACGAGCAGTACTTC
TRBV4-2,NA,NA,TRBJ2-3,CASSQDSRAVPDTQYF,TGTGCCAGCAGCCAAGATTCGAGGGCAGTCCCAGATACGCAGTATTTT
TRBV5-6,NA,NA,TRBJ2-5,CATRAAGQETQYF,TGTGCCACCAGGGCTGCGGGTCAAGAGACCCAGTACTTC
TRBV5-1,TRBD1,many,TRBJ2-1,CASSEGQPREQFF,TGCGCCAGCAGCGAGGGACAGCCCCGGGAGCAGTTCTTC
TRBV10-3,NA,NA,TRBJ1-3,CAISESGSSGNTIYF,TGTGCCATCAGTGAGTCCGGGAGCTCTGGAAACACCATATATTTT
TRBV6-2/TRBV6-3,NA,few,TRBJ2-2,CASSYRQGYTGELFF,TGTGCCAGCAGTTACAGGCAGGGTTACACCGGGGAGCTGTTTTTT
TRBV2,NA,NA,TRBJ2-3,CASSELDGIDTQYF,TGTGCCAGCAGTGAACTAGACGGAATAGATACGCAGTATTTT
TRBV5-1,NA,few,TRBJ1-2,CASSPTDGIDYGYTF,TGCGCCAGCAGCCCAACAGACGGGATTGACTATGGCTACACCTTC
TRBV20-1,TRBD1,NA,TRBJ1-2,CSARGTGDPNYGYTF,TGCAGTGCTAGGGGAACAGGGGACCCTAACTATGGCTACACCTTC
TRBV6-5,TRBD2,few,TRBJ2-7,CASSSLSTSGSYEQYF,TGTGCCAGCAGTTCCCTCTCGACTAGCGGCTCCTACGAGCAGTACTTC
TRBV14,NA,few,TRBJ1-1,CASSQFTGRNTEAFF,TGTGCCAGCAGCCAATTCACAGGGAGGAACACTGAAGCTTTCTTT
TRBV18,NA,NA,TRBJ1-5,CATTVRAGQPQHF,TGTGCCACCACCGTGAGGGCGGGGCAGCCCCAGCATTTT
TRBV5-1,NA,NA,TRBJ1-1,CASNEVRAENTEAFF,TGCGCCAGCAATGAGGTCAGGGCTGAGAACACTGAAGCTTTCTTT
TRBV20-1,NA,few,TRBJ2-5,CSARGRRLQETQYF,TGCAGTGCTAGAGGGCGACGGCTCCAAGAGACCCAGTACTTC
TRBV4-1,NA,once,TRBJ1-1,CASSQEGREEAAFF,TGCGCCAGCAGCCAAGAGGGCCGAGAAGAAGCGGCTTTCTTT
TRBV5-1,NA,NA,TRBJ2-7,CASSLSGGGSYEQYF,TGCGCCAGCAGCCTGTCAGGGGGGGGCTCCTACGAGCAGTACTTC
TRBV5-1,NA,once,TRBJ1-6,CARGSGKNSSYNSPLHF,TGCGCCAGGGGATCAGGGAAAAATAGCTCCTATAATTCACCCCTCCACTTT
TRBV5-1,TRBD1,NA,TRBJ1-1,CASSLARQGTEAFF,TGCGCCAGCAGCTTGGCCCGACAGGGCACTGAAGCTTTCTTT
TRBV7-9,TRBD2,few,TRBJ2-1,CASSPRSLTSGGNEQFF,TGTGCCAGCAGTCCCCGCTCGCTCACTAGCGGGGGGAATGAGCAGTTCTTC
TRBV9,TRBD1,few,TRBJ1-6,CASSVEGTAGSPLHF,TGTGCCAGCAGCGTAGAGGGGACAGCGGGCTCACCCCTCCACTTT
TRBV5-1,TRBD1,NA,TRBJ1-1,CASSFDRGVGTEAFF,TGCGCCAGCAGCTTTGACAGGGGGGTCGGCACTGAAGCTTTCTTT
TRBV7-6,TRBD1,few,TRBJ2-3,CASSPLATTGGQGTDTQYF,TGTGCCAGCAGCCCACTAGCAACTACAGGGGGACAGGGCACAGATACGCAGTATTTT
TRBV5-1,NA,few,TRBJ1-5,CASSLEGPNQPQHF,TGCGCCAGCAGCTTAGAGGGGCCTAATCAGCCCCAGCATTTT
TRBV6-5,NA,NA,TRBJ1-6,CASRWSLNSPLHF,TGTGCCAGCCGTTGGAGCCTAAATTCACCCCTCCACTTT
TRBV5-1,TRBD1,NA,TRBJ2-6,CASSQGQGGSGANVLTF,TGCGCCAGCAGCCAGGGACAGGGAGGATCTGGGGCCAACGTCCTGACTTTC
TRBV7-9,TRBD1,NA,TRBJ1-1,CASSPGGPNTEAFF,TGTGCCAGCAGCCCAGGGGGTCCTAACACTGAAGCTTTCTTT
TRBV6-5,NA,NA,TRBJ1-1,CASIKNGLTEAFF,TGTGCCAGCATTAAAAACGGGCTCACTGAAGCTTTCTTT
TRBV4-2,TRBD1,many,TRBJ2-7,CASSPGTGDEQYF,TGTGCCAGCAGCCCCGGGACAGGGGACGAGCAGTACTTC
TRBV12-3/TRBV12-4,NA,few,TRBJ1-3,CASSLEQGNTIYF,TGTGCCAGCAGCTTAGAACAGGGAAACACCATATATTTT
TRBV29-1,NA,many,TRBJ2-3,CSVVGGVSTDTQYF,TGCAGCGTTGTAGGAGGGGTTAGCACAGATACGCAGTATTTT
TRBV5-4,TRBD2,many,TRBJ2-3,CASSSTTSGAYTQYF,TGTGCCAGCAGCTCGACGACTAGCGGGGCATATACGCAGTATTTT
TRBV3-1,NA,few,TRBJ1-4,CASSQALNEKLFF,TGTGCCAGCAGCCAGGCCCTTAATGAAAAACTGTTTTTT
TRBV18,NA,few,TRBJ1-1,CASSPLPRPTEAFF,TGTGCCAGCTCACCCCTGCCCCGACCGACTGAAGCTTTCTTT
TRBV20-1,TRBD2,few,TRBJ2-3,CSASRASGAADTQYF,TGCAGTGCTAGTCGTGCTAGCGGGGCGGCAGATACGCAGTATTTT
TRBV20-1,TRBD1,few,TRBJ2-7,CSARDGTGMLDEQYF,TGCAGTGCTAGAGATGGGACAGGGATGTTGGACGAGCAGTACTTC
TRBV7-2,TRBD2,few,TRBJ2-3,CASSLVAGGADTQYF,TGTGCCAGCAGCTTAGTGGCGGGGGGGGCAGATACGCAGTATTTT
TRBV6-5,NA,many,TRBJ1-4,CASSSRDPSTNEKLFF,TGTGCCAGCAGTTCGCGGGACCCCTCAACTAATGAAAAACTGTTTTTT